This TCR beta chain is drawn from a study of identifying expanded T cells in peripheral blood. General study results and limits: About 1.2 clones differed between technical replicates, versus 16.4 and 19 over time. Two-week clone count variance significantly increased as total template count grew.

Sequenced by immunoSEQ multiplex PCR; TCRdb stores in-frame clones only, minus some. The table lists under 110,000 clones, around nine tenths of them singletons, with approximately 18% in the top ten. During the collection period, no donor immune events like infections were recorded. Worth noting for this clone: Its specificity is unknown.

Trimming shortened V by 3 bases and J by 7 bases, and 10 bases separated the two germline ends. The CDR3 loop spans 12 amino acids. Germline CDR1 and CDR2: MDHEN and SYDVKM. Material: blood. The V and J genes are TRBV28 and TRBJ2-7, with a possible D match to TRBD2 (5 bases). The source of this sequence is a person between 18 and 69 years old in good health. The CDR3 sequence is CASSFWTGEQYF. The CDR3 nucleotides read TGTGCCAGCAGTTTCTGGACGGGGGAGCAGTACTTC.